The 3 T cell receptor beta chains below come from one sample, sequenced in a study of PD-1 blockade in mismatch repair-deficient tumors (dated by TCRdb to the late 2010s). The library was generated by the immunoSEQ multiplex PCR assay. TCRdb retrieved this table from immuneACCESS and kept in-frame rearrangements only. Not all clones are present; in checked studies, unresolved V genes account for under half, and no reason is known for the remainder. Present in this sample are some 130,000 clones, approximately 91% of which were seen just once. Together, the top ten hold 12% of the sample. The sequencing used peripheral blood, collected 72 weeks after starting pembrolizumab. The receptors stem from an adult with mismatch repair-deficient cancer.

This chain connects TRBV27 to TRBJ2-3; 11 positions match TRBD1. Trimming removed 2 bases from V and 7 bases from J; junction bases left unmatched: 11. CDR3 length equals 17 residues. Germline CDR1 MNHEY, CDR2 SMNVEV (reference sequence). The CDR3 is CASSLGLGQGAYYTQYF. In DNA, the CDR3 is TGTGCCAGCAGTTTAGGCTTAGGACAGGGGGCTTATTATACGCAGTATTTT.

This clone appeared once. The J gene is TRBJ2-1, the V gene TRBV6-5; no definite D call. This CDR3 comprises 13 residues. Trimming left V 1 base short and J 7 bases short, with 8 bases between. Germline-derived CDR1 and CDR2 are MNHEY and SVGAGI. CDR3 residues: CASSYLGNNEQFF. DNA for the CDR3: TGTGCCAGCAGTTACTTAGGGAATAATGAGCAGTTCTTC.

CDR3 in amino acids: CASSSQGTNTGELFF. As DNA, the CDR3 is TGCGCCAGCAGCTCTCAGGGAACGAACACCGGGGAGCTGTTTTTT. The rearrangement joins TRBV5-1 to TRBJ2-2; D may be TRBD1 (5 bases). Germline V gene data show CDR1 as SGHRS and CDR2 as YFSETQ. The length of the CDR3 is 15 residues. V lost 3 bases to trimming and J lost 0 bases, with 9 bases between them.